This T cell receptor (beta chain) is from a study of shared T cell receptors in the human thymus. This clone came up a few times. The junction does not match germline at one end; this may be a read error. The CDR3 is 20 amino acids. CDR1 MNHNS and CDR2 SASEGT come from the germline V gene. Generated by immunoSEQ multiplex PCR, the TCRdb table keeps only in-frame clones and is missing some. The profile covers hundreds of thousands of clones, with about 80% appearing a single time and more than 0.01% taken by the ten largest. These data were likewise used in another study, on human thymus T cells. From that second work: Finnish infants who were healthy and having corrective surgery for congenital heart defects made up the donors. Resected material from corrective heart surgery provided the thymus tissue analysed. Thymic and blood repertoires appeared to carry a bias in their V and J gene usage. Unrelated people showed highly overlapping thymic repertoires, related research reported.

The specimen was thymocytes. This receptor was taken from a boy under two years old with a congenital heart defect. The chain carries TRBV6-1 and TRBJ2-2; perhaps TRBD1 as D (6 bases). CDR3 DNA: TGTGCCAGCAGCGAAGAGGTGGGGGCTAGCAAAGTCGCGAACACCGGGGAGCTGTTTTTT. It yields the protein CASSEEVGASKVANTGELFF.